Listed below are T cell receptor beta chains from one sample, sequenced in a study of blood T cell repertoires in COVID-19. Assay used: immunoSEQ multiplex PCR; TCRdb lists only in-frame clones, some missing. The sample holds 110,000 to 150,000 clones; around 79% are singletons and the top ten take roughly 3.5%. Sequenced: peripheral blood. Receptors were obtained from a man aged 55 to 69 with acute or convalescent COVID-19. Each CDR3 is given with its conserved first and last residue. A D gene is named only where the DNA matches it firmly. A row's size may be missing; if present it is once, few, many or a size class.

TRBD2	TRBV4-3	TRBJ2-6	-	TGCGCCAGCAGCCAAGAGGGTAGCGGGAGGATGGGCTCTGGGGCCAACGTCCTGACTTTC	CASSQEGSGRMGSGANVLTF
TRBD1	TRBV24-1	TRBJ1-4	-	TGTGCCACCAGTGATTCCCGGGACAGCAATGAAAAACTGTTTTTT	CATSDSRDSNEKLFF
-	TRBV5-1	TRBJ1-2	-	TGCGCCAGCAGCTTGGTTCAGGCTGGGGGCTACACCTTC	CASSLVQAGGYTF
-	TRBV7-9	TRBJ2-1	-	TGTGCCAGCAGCTTAGGAACTAAACACAATGAGCAGTTCTTC	CASSLGTKHNEQFF
-	TRBV6-2/TRBV6-3	TRBJ2-6	once	TGTGCCAGCAGTCCATATACAGGGTTTGGGGCCAACGTCCTGACTTTC	CASSPYTGFGANVLTF
-	TRBV29-1	TRBJ1-2	-	TGCAGCGTTGGGGGGGTTGATGGCTACACCTTC	CSVGGVDGYTF
-	TRBV18	TRBJ1-5	-	TGTGCCAGCTCAGCGTACCGGGATCCCTATCAGCCCCAGCATTTT	CASSAYRDPYQPQHF
-	TRBV7-9	TRBJ1-5	few	TGTGCCAGCAGTTTCACAGGGAGTGGAAATCAGCCCCAGCATTTT	CASSFTGSGNQPQHF
-	TRBV5-5	TRBJ2-5	once	TGTGCCAGCAGCTTGGGAGGGCAGGGGCGAGGGACCCAGTACTTC	CASSLGGQGRGTQYF
TRBD2	TRBV5-1	TRBJ2-5	-	TGCGCCAGCAGCTCCGCACGGACTAGCGGGTTTTTGCCGGAGACCCAGTACTTC	CASSSARTSGFLPETQYF
-	TRBV1	TRBJ1-1	few	TGCACCAGCAGCCTCCAAGCCAGGGGCACTGAAGCTTTCTTT	CTSSLQARGTEAFF
-	TRBV7-7	TRBJ1-4	-	TGTGCTAGCAGCTTAGGGCAGGGCGAATCGAATGAAAAACTGTTTTTT	CASSLGQGESNEKLFF
TRBD2	TRBV5-4	TRBJ2-1	-	TGTGCCAGCAGCTTGGAAGGGACTAGGACGATTGAGCAGTTCTTC	CASSLEGTRTIEQFF
-	TRBV5-8	TRBJ1-6	-	TGTGCCAGCAGCTTGGGAGGGTGGCGAAATTCACCCCTCCACTTT	CASSLGGWRNSPLHF
-	TRBV27	TRBJ1-2	-	TGTGCCAGCAGTTTGGGCGTAGGGGCGTTCTATGGCTACACCTTC	CASSLGVGAFYGYTF
TRBD1	TRBV19	TRBJ1-5	-	TGTGCCAGTAGTATGAGCCCGGGACAGGGCGATCAGCCCCAGCATTTT	CASSMSPGQGDQPQHF
-	TRBV2	TRBJ2-1	once	TGTGCCAGCATGCGGGACAGAGGAAATGAGCAGTTCTTC	CASMRDRGNEQFF
TRBD1	TRBV19	TRBJ1-5	-	TGTGCCAGTATCGCTGGGACAGGGGTTCAGCCCCAGCATTTT	CASIAGTGVQPQHF
TRBD1	TRBV27	TRBJ2-7	-	TGTGCCAGCAGTTCAGGGGGTATCTACGAGCAGTACTTC	CASSSGGIYEQYF
TRBD2	TRBV9	TRBJ2-4	few	TGTGCCAGCAGCGAAGGGACTAGCGGGACGCTAGCCAAAAACATTCAGTACTTC	CASSEGTSGTLAKNIQYF
TRBD2	TRBV28	TRBJ2-7	-	TGTGCCAGCAACCTTAGCGGGAACGAGCAGTACTTC	CASNLSGNEQYF
TRBD1	TRBV7-9	TRBJ1-2	once	TGTGCCAGCCCCAAGGGGGCGGGTGACTATGGCTACACCTTC	CASPKGAGDYGYTF
TRBD2	TRBV18	TRBJ2-7	few	TGTGCCAGCTCACCACAGGGCGGGGGGTACGAGCAGTACTTC	CASSPQGGGYEQYF
TRBD1	TRBV30	TRBJ2-5	-	TGTGCCTGGGGGTCGACAGGGGGCGTAGAGACCCAGTACTTC	CAWGSTGGVETQYF
-	TRBV7-9	TRBJ1-1	-	TGTGCCAGCAGCTTAGAGCGGGGGAGCACTGAAGCTTTCTTT	CASSLERGSTEAFF
-	TRBV15	TRBJ1-2	once	TGTGCCACCAGCAGAGAGGTCCCAGGGACAAAGTATGGCTACACCTTC	CATSREVPGTKYGYTF
TRBD2	TRBV28	TRBJ2-7	-	TGTGCCAGCAGTTTTCTATGGCGGCGGGGAGGGGAGCAGTACTTC	CASSFLWRRGGEQYF
TRBD1	TRBV25-1	TRBJ2-1	-	TGTGCCAGCAGTGACCGGGACAGGGTGTTGGATGAGCAGTTCTTC	CASSDRDRVLDEQFF
-	TRBV5-4	TRBJ2-1	-	TGTGCCAGCAGCGTGGACGGACTTAATGAGCAGTTCTTC	CASSVDGLNEQFF
-	TRBV6-5	TRBJ1-1	-	TGTGCCAGCCGCAGGGGCGACATGAACACTGAAGCTTTCTTT	CASRRGDMNTEAFF
TRBD2	TRBV28	TRBJ2-1	-	TGTGCCAGCAGTTTCCTGGATGGTGGGACTAGCGGGAGCAATGAGCAGTTCTTC	CASSFLDGGTSGSNEQFF
TRBD1	TRBV11-1	TRBJ2-3	-	TGTGCCAGCAGCGTGGGACAGGGGACAGATACGCAGTATTTT	CASSVGQGTDTQYF
-	TRBV20-1	TRBJ2-7	-	TGCAGTGCTAGCGGGTACTACGAGCAGTACTTC	CSASGYYEQYF